This record covers a single TCR beta chain. This entry comes from a study of shared T cell receptors in the human thymus. TCRdb's copy holds only in-frame clones and misses some; the assay was immunoSEQ multiplex PCR. This table has just under 550,000 clones, 75% to 85% appearing once. Germline values: CDR1 PRHDT, CDR2 FYEKMQ (reference sequence). This CDR3 contains 16 residues. Trimming cost V 3 bases and J 2 bases; bases outside gene matches: 7. The sample was also linked to a second study, of human thymus T cells. Per that study: Healthy Finnish infants having corrective surgery for congenital heart defects served as donors. Apparent bias marked the V and J gene usage of thymic and blood repertoires. The related literature has documented a marked overlap of thymic repertoires among unrelated individuals.

What was sequenced was thymocytes. The TCR comes from a boy in the first two years of life with a congenital heart defect. This sequence joins TRBV13 and TRBJ2-3, with 8 bases aligning to TRBD2. The CDR3 loop is CASSFGLASSTDTQYF. The CDR3 DNA is TGTGCCAGCAGCTTCGGACTAGCCTCGTCCACAGATACGCAGTATTTT.